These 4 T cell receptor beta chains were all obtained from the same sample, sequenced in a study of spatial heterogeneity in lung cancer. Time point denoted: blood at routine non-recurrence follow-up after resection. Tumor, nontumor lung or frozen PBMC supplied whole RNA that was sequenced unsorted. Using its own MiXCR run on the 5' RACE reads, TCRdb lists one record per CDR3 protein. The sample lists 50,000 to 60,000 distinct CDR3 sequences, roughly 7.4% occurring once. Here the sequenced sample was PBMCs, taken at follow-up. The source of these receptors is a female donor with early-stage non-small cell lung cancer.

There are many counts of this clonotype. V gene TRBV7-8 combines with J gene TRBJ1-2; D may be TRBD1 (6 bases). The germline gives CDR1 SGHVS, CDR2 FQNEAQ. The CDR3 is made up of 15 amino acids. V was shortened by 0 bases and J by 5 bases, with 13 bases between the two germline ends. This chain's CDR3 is CASSLASGRGYGYTF. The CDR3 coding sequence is TGTGCCAGCAGCTTAGCTTCAGGGAGGGGGTATGGCTACACCTTC.

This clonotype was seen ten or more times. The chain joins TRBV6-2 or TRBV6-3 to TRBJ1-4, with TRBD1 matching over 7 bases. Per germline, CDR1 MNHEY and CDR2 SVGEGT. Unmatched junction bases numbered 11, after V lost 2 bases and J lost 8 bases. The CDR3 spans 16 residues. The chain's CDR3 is CASSYPTGTVSEKLFF. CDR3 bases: TGTGCCAGCAGTTACCCAACCGGGACAGTTTCCGAAAAACTGTTTTTT.

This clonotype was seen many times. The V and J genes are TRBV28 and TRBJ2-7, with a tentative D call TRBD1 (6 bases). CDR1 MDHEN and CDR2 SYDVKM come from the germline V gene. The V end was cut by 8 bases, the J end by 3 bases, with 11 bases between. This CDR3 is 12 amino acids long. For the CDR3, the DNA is TGTGCCAGCCGGGACAAGAGCTACGAGCAGTACTTC. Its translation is CASRDKSYEQYF.

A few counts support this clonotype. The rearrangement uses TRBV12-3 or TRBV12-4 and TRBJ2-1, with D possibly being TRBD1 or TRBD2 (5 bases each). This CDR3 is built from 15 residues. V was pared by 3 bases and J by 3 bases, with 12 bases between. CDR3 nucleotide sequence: TGTGCCAGCAGTTTCCCGGGACGGTACTACAATGAGCAGTTCTTC. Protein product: CASSFPGRYYNEQFF.